What follows are 8 T cell receptor beta chains derived from one specimen sequenced in a study of T cell responses to AZD1222 COVID-19 vaccine. Produced via immunoSEQ multiplex PCR; TCRdb's table is partial and in-frame only. Of roughly 120,000 clones listed, roughly 90% are singletons. The specimen was peripheral blood, collected on day 0 of AZD1222 vaccination. These receptors all stem from an adult in good health.

The chain links TRBV6-1 to TRBJ2-3; 10 bases fit TRBD2. Trimming at V came to 2 bases and at J to 2 bases, leaving 7 bases not matched to a gene. This CDR3 is built from 17 residues. Germline V lookup: CDR1 MNHNS, CDR2 SASEGT. CDR3 protein: CASSESGLAEITDTQYF. Here the CDR3 DNA reads TGTGCCAGCAGTGAATCTGGACTAGCGGAAATCACAGATACGCAGTATTTT.

J is TRBJ2-7 and V is TRBV9, with 8 bases matching TRBD2. Trimming cost V 3 bases and J 5 bases; bases outside gene matches: 4. CDR3 size: 13 residues. CDR1 SGDLS and CDR2 YYNGEE come from the germline V gene. CDR3 loop: CASSGTSGNEQYF. CDR3 DNA: TGTGCCAGCAGCGGAACTAGCGGAAACGAGCAGTACTTC.

The rearrangement links TRBV29-1 to TRBJ1-1, with D tentatively TRBD1 (5 bases). Germline values: CDR1 SQVTM, CDR2 ANQGSEA. This CDR3 is 14 amino acids long. Trimming took off 4 bases at V and 0 bases at J, with 12 bases between the two ends. CDR3 nucleotide sequence: TGCAGCGTTGGCTACAGGCTCTTGAACACTGAAGCTTTCTTT. Translating it yields CSVGYRLLNTEAFF. The variable domain in full, completed from reference TRBV29-1 and TRBJ1-1, reads SAVISQKPSRDICQRGTSLTIQCQVDSQVTMMFWYRQQPGQSLTLIATANQGSEATYESGFVIDKFPISRPNLTFSTLTVSNMSPEDSSIYLCSVGYRLLNTEAFFGQGTRLTVV.

The rearrangement uses TRBV7-8 and TRBJ1-4; weak D call: TRBD1 (5 bases). The germline V gene has CDR1 SGHVS and CDR2 FQNEAQ. This CDR3 is 15 amino acids long. Trimming took off 5 bases at V and 4 bases at J, with 14 bases between the two ends. The CDR3 loop reads CASSLRQSDNEKLFF. The CDR3 nucleotides read TGTGCCAGCAGCCTAAGACAGAGCGATAATGAAAAACTGTTTTTT. The entire variable domain, with the rest obtained from reference TRBV7-8 and TRBJ1-4, is as follows: GAGVSQSPRYKVAKRGQDVALRCDPISGHVSLFWYQQALGQGPEFLTYFQNEAQLDKSGLPSDRFFAERPEGSVSTLKIQRTQQEDSAVYLCASSLRQSDNEKLFFGSGTQLSVL.

This clone came up once. The chain uses TRBV6-5 and TRBJ1-2; D uncertain. This CDR3 is built from 14 residues. Trimming took 5 bases from V and 6 from J, leaving 16 bases between them. Germline CDR1 reads MNHEY; CDR2 reads SVGAGI. The CDR3 bases are TGTGCCAGCAGTAGAAAAAGGGAGTCGGATGGCTACACCTTC. It encodes CASSRKRESDGYTF.

The V call is TRBV7-2, the J call TRBJ2-1; a weak D match, TRBD2 (6 bases). The CDR3 is 12 residues long. Germline CDR1 reads SGHTA; CDR2 reads FQGNSA. Trimming stripped 4 bases from V and 11 bases from J, with 12 bases between. CDR3 sequence reads: CASSSVSGQQFF. CDR3 nucleotides: TGTGCCAGCAGCTCCGTTAGCGGACAGCAGTTCTTC.

The genes are TRBV25-1 and TRBJ1-3; D is unresolved. The V gene's germline CDR1 is MGHDK and CDR2 SYGVNS. V lost 4 bases and J lost 5, with 12 bases in between. CDR3 size: 14 residues. CDR3 in DNA: TGTGCCAGCAGTGCCCCCGGGAGACGAAACACCATATATTTT. Protein product: CASSAPGRRNTIYF.

The chain employs TRBV21-1 and TRBJ1-4. TRBV21-1 is marked as a pseudogene. CDR3 size: 16 residues. In nucleotides, the CDR3 is TGTGCCAGCAGCAAAGGTTTCACCCACTATAATGAAAAACTGTTTTTT. Encoded protein: CASSKGFTHYNEKLFF.